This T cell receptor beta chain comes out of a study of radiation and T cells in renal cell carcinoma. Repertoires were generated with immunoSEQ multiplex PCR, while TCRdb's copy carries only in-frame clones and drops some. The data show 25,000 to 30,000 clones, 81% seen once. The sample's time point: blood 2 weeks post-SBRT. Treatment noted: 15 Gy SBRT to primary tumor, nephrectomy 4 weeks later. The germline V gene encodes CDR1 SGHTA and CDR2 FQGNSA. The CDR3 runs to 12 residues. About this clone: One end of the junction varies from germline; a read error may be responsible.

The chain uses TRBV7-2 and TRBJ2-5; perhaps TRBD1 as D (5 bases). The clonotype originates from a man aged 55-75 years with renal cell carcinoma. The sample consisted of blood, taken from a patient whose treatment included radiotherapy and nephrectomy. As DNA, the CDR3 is TGTGCCAGCAGCTTAGATCGACAGACTCAGTACTTC. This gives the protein CASSLDRQTQYF.